Following are 32 T cell receptor beta chains from one sample sequenced in a study of blood T cells in healthy people across ages. Then a second PCR, running roughly 7 to 11 cycles, was carried out with a sample-barcoded 5' primer and a J-beta primer mix. TCRdb processed the 5' RACE reads anew with MiXCR; each CDR3 protein has one entry. Here the sample spans approximately 900,000 distinct CDR3 sequences, roughly 28% being singletons. The data were also submitted as part of a second study, on T cells of mothers and their children.

The sequencing input was blood. The receptor set was obtained from a woman between 35 and 50 years old in good health.

V is TRBV7-9 and J is TRBJ2-1; D gene ambiguous. V lost 5 bases, J lost 10 bases, and 15 bases lay in between. CDR1 and CDR2 (germline): SEHNR, FQNEAQ (reference sequence). This CDR3 comprises 13 residues. The CDR3 DNA is TGTGCCAGCAGCCGCCCAGGAGCCTACGAGCAGTTCTTC. It is translated as CASSRPGAYEQFF.

In this sample, this clonotype turned up a few times. V and J are TRBV5-1 and TRBJ2-2, with D possibly being TRBD1 (6 bases). The CDR3 sequence is 17 residues long. Germline V gene data show CDR1 as SGHRS and CDR2 as YFSETQ. The V end was cut by 4 bases, the J end by 7 bases, with 23 bases between. CDR3 region: CASSPRSGRTDNGELFF. The DNA for the CDR3 is TGCGCCAGCAGCCCTCGTTCGGGACGGACAGATAACGGGGAGCTGTTTTTT. Drawing the rest from reference TRBV5-1 and TRBJ2-2, the complete variable domain is KAGVTQTPRYLIKTRGQQVTLSCSPISGHRSVSWYQQTPGQGLQFLFEYFSETQRNKGNFPGRFSGRQFSNSRSEMNVSTLELGDSALYLCASSPRSGRTDNGELFFGEGSRLTVL.

This clonotype has a handful of counts. This chain connects TRBV5-1 to TRBJ2-3, with 7 bases matching TRBD2. Germline V CDR1 and CDR2: SGHRS, YFSETQ. V lost 4 bases and J lost 2; bases outside the gene matches: 13. The CDR3 totals 17 residues. CDR3 coding DNA: TGCGCCAGCAGCGCTAACCGGGACTACCGAGACACAGATACGCAGTATTTT. It is translated as CASSANRDYRDTDTQYF.

This clonotype appeared a few times. The chain employs TRBV11-2 and TRBJ2-4, with 11 bases aligning to TRBD1. Per the germline V gene, CDR1 is SGHAT and CDR2 is FQNNGV. The CDR3 consists of 16 residues. V trimming: 1 base; J trimming: 1 base; junction bases outside the gene matches: 0. CDR3 nucleotide sequence: TGTGCCAGCAGCTTAGGGGACAGGGGGGCCAAAAACATTCAGTACTTC. Protein product: CASSLGDRGAKNIQYF.

This chain connects TRBV4-3 to TRBJ1-1; D is possibly TRBD1 (6 bases). The germline V gene encodes CDR1 LGHNA and CDR2 YSLEER. V shed 7 bases and J shed 6 bases, with 12 bases lying between them. The CDR3 is 12 residues long. The CDR3 loop is CASTAGDPEAFF. CDR3 nucleotides: TGCGCCAGCACGGCAGGGGATCCTGAAGCTTTCTTT.

This clonotype was detected a few times. This sequence joins TRBV28 and TRBJ1-5, with 12 nucleotides matching TRBD1. This CDR3 has 17 amino acids. Germline trimming cut 6 bases from V and 2 bases from J; bases unmatched to any gene: 8. CDR1 and CDR2 (germline): MDHEN, SYDVKM. The CDR3 DNA follows: TGTGCCAGCAGCCGCATAGGGACAGGGGGCGGCAATCAGCCCCAGCATTTT. It is translated as CASSRIGTGGGNQPQHF.

As for this clonotype: A much larger clone lies a single base off, so this may be a read error. V is TRBV20-1 and J is TRBJ1-1; D may be TRBD1 (5 bases). V lost 0 bases to trimming and J lost 4 bases, with 15 bases between them. The germline gives CDR1 DFQATT, CDR2 SNEGSKA (reference sequence). This CDR3 has 15 amino acids. Written as DNA, the CDR3 is TGCAGTGCTAGAGAGGGCGGGGCTCTAGGCACTGAAGCTTTCTTT. Encoded protein: CSAREGGALGTEAFF.

Ten or more counts support this clonotype. The chain couples TRBV20-1 to TRBJ1-2; D unresolved. V lost 1 base, J lost 6 bases, and 15 bases lay in between. This CDR3 has 14 residues. In germline, CDR1 is DFQATT, CDR2 SNEGSKA (reference sequence). CDR3: CSARVDWQVHGYTF. In nucleotides, the CDR3 is TGCAGTGCTAGAGTGGATTGGCAAGTCCATGGCTACACCTTC.

The rearrangement uses TRBV7-8 and TRBJ1-5; 9 bases are a match to TRBD1. The CDR3 has 13 residues. The germline CDR1 and CDR2 sequences are SGHVS and FQNEAQ. The V gene end was trimmed by 7 bases and the J gene end by 5 bases; junction bases not matched to a gene: 3. Written as DNA, the CDR3 is TGTGCCAGCACCCGACAGGGGGATCAGCCCCAGCATTTT. Translated, it gives CASTRQGDQPQHF. The variable domain in full, completed from reference TRBV7-8 and TRBJ1-5, reads GAGVSQSPRYKVAKRGQDVALRCDPISGHVSLFWYQQALGQGPEFLTYFQNEAQLDKSGLPSDRFFAERPEGSVSTLKIQRTQQEDSAVYLCASTRQGDQPQHFGDGTRLSIL.

This clonotype was picked up a small number of times. The CDR3 loop is CASSVGQGAITDTQYF. For the CDR3, the DNA is TGTGCCAGCAGCGTCGGACAGGGGGCTATCACAGATACGCAGTATTTT. The genes are TRBV9 and TRBJ2-3, with 11 bases matching TRBD1. Germline V CDR1 and CDR2: SGDLS, YYNGEE. The CDR3 sequence is 16 residues long. V lost 2 bases to trimming and J lost 2 bases; unmatched junction nucleotides: 4.

The gene calls are TRBV7-9 and TRBJ1-1; no reliable D call. The CDR3 totals 14 residues. Trimming took off 5 bases at V and 6 bases at J, with 16 bases between the two ends. Germline lookup yields CDR1 SEHNR and CDR2 FQNEAQ (reference sequence). The CDR3 loop is CASSPKAWNPEAFF. CDR3 sequence (DNA): TGTGCCAGCAGCCCTAAGGCATGGAATCCTGAAGCTTTCTTT.

V gene TRBV2 combines with J gene TRBJ2-3; 7 bases line up with TRBD2. CDR1 and CDR2 (germline): SNHLY, FYNNEI. Trimming at V came to 6 bases and at J to 10 bases, leaving 7 bases not matched to a gene. The CDR3 covers 12 residues. The CDR3 DNA follows: TGTGCCAGCAGCGTCGCGGGGGAGGCGCAGTATTTT. Its translation is CASSVAGEAQYF.

The rearrangement uses TRBV13 and TRBJ1-1, with D hard to call. Per germline, CDR1 PRHDT and CDR2 FYEKMQ (reference sequence). The CDR3 is 12 amino acids. Trimming shortened V by 3 bases and J by 7 bases, and 9 bases separated the two germline ends. The CDR3 loop reads CASSLSAYEAFF. The CDR3 nucleotides read TGTGCCAGCAGCTTGTCAGCCTATGAAGCTTTCTTT.

The V gene is TRBV14, the J gene TRBJ1-1; D is ambiguous. V was shortened by 0 bases and J by 2 bases, with 10 bases between the two germline ends. There are 15 residues in the CDR3. Germline loops: CDR1 SGHDN, CDR2 FVKESK. The CDR3 bases are TGTGCCAGCAGCCAAGATCGGGTAGTTAACACTGAAGCTTTCTTT. It codes for CASSQDRVVNTEAFF.

This chain uses TRBV7-9 with TRBJ1-1; 8 positions agree with TRBD1. Germline lookup yields CDR1 SEHNR and CDR2 FQNEAQ (reference sequence). CDR3 length: 11 residues. The J segment lost 10 bases and the V segment lost 6 bases, leaving 4 bases of the junction unmatched. The CDR3 protein is CASRLDRGAFF. DNA of the CDR3: TGTGCCAGCAGGCTTGACAGGGGAGCTTTCTTT. Supplemented by reference TRBV7-9 and TRBJ1-1, the full variable domain reads DTGVSQNPRHKITKRGQNVTFRCDPISEHNRLYWYRQTLGQGPEFLTYFQNEAQLEKSRLLSDRFSAERPKGSFSTLEIQRTEQGDSAMYLCASRLDRGAFFGQGTRLTVV.

This clonotype occurred once. A much bigger clone sits one base away, suggesting this may be a read error. This sequence joins TRBV28 and TRBJ2-7; the D call may be TRBD1 or TRBD2 (5 bases each). The CDR3 is 14 residues long. Looked up from germline, CDR1 is MDHEN and CDR2 is SYDVKM. The CDR3 bases are TGTGCCAGCAGTTCCGGGACGGTTACCTACGGGCAGTACTTC. It is translated as CASSSGTVTYGQYF.

V and J are TRBV7-8 and TRBJ2-3; TRBD1 matches 9 bases. J lost 9 bases, V lost 5 bases, and 9 bases had no gene match. CDR1 is SGHVS and CDR2 is FQNEAQ in the germline V gene. This CDR3 has 14 amino acids. CDR3 in amino acids: CASSTRTGDRTQYF. CDR3 nucleotides: TGTGCCAGCAGCACCCGGACAGGGGACCGGACGCAGTATTTT.

This clonotype was observed a handful of times. CDR3 coding DNA: TGTGCCAGCAGCCAAGAAGGTTTTGGGCCGACAGGATTCCTAGACAATGAGCAGTTCTTC. It specifies CASSQEGFGPTGFLDNEQFF. This chain uses TRBV14 with TRBJ2-1, with D possibly matching TRBD1 (6 bases). The CDR3 covers 20 residues. Germline assignment: CDR1 SGHDN and CDR2 FVKESK. Trimming left V 0 bases short and J 5 bases short, with 26 bases between.

This chain joins TRBV28 and TRBJ1-1; TRBD1 matches 10 bases. Looked up from germline, CDR1 is MDHEN and CDR2 is SYDVKM. CDR3 length: 16 amino acids. J lost 3 bases, V lost 1 base, and 5 bases had no gene match. The CDR3 DNA reads TGTGCCAGCAGTTTATCGTCCGGGACAGGGGACACTGAAGCTTTCTTT. Residues: CASSLSSGTGDTEAFF.

Of note for this clonotype: The germline gene is not matched at one end of the junction; a read error may be the cause. The chain is built from TRBV12-3 or TRBV12-4 and TRBJ2-5; D unresolved. The CDR3 is 14 amino acids. The CDR3 nucleotides read TGTGCCAGCAGTTCCCGTCCTTACCAAGAGGCCCAGTACTTC. It yields the protein CASSSRPYQEAQYF.

This clonotype came up many times. The chain employs TRBV27 and TRBJ1-6, with D hard to call. The germline gives CDR1 MNHEY, CDR2 SMNVEV (reference sequence). The length of the CDR3 is 14 residues. Trimming cost V 5 bases and J 8 bases, with 13 bases left between them. CDR3 sequence reads: CASSAYKSDSPLHF. The DNA for the CDR3 is TGTGCCAGCAGTGCCTATAAGAGCGATTCACCCCTCCACTTT.

This clonotype has a handful of counts. This sequence joins TRBV20-1 and TRBJ2-5; the match to TRBD2 covers 11 bases. This CDR3 is built from 16 residues. Germline V lookup: CDR1 DFQATT, CDR2 SNEGSKA (reference sequence). V lost 6 bases to trimming and J lost 5 bases; unmatched junction nucleotides: 14. The CDR3 nucleotides read TGCAGTGCCAAACTAGCGGGGGCCAACAGGGGGGAGACCCAGTACTTC. Protein sequence: CSAKLAGANRGETQYF.

This clonotype turned up a few times. V usage is TRBV20-1 and J usage is TRBJ2-5, with D possibly called TRBD1 or TRBD2 (6 bases each). V was shortened by 4 bases and J by 0 bases, with 18 bases between the two germline ends. The CDR3 is made up of 16 amino acids. Germline values: CDR1 DFQATT, CDR2 SNEGSKA (reference sequence). The CDR3 sequence is CSAIGGAKWDQETQYF. Written as DNA, the CDR3 is TGCAGTGCTATCGGGGGCGCTAAATGGGACCAAGAGACCCAGTACTTC.

The chain carries TRBV6-6 and TRBJ1-1, with TRBD1 identical over 7 bases. V was pared by 6 bases and J by 5 bases, with 9 bases of the junction left unmatched. Germline V gene lookup returns CDR1 MNHNY and CDR2 SVGAGI (reference sequence). The CDR3 consists of 14 residues. The CDR3 DNA reads as TGTGCCAGCAGCTCAACAGGGGAGGGAACTGAAGCTTTCTTT. It yields the protein CASSSTGEGTEAFF.

Many counts were recorded for this clonotype. This chain connects TRBV24-1 to TRBJ2-1; D possibly corresponds to TRBD2 (7 bases). Germline loops: CDR1 KGHDR, CDR2 SFDVKD. V was trimmed by 4 bases and J by 4 bases, leaving 16 bases between them. The CDR3 has 16 amino acids. The CDR3 bases are TGTGCCACCAGTGAAGGAGGCGGGGGCTCATACAATGAGCAGTTCTTC. Its protein product is CATSEGGGGSYNEQFF.

The V and J genes are TRBV20-1 and TRBJ2-1; a possible D gene is TRBD1 (5 bases). The CDR3 covers 13 residues. Between the trimmed V and J ends, which lost 8 bases and 0 bases, there was a span of 11 bases. Per the germline V gene, CDR1 is DFQATT and CDR2 is SNEGSKA (reference sequence). The CDR3 reads CSPNTGSYNEQFF. Written as DNA, the CDR3 is TGCAGTCCTAATACAGGCTCCTACAATGAGCAGTTCTTC.

The rearrangement joins TRBV20-1 to TRBJ1-1; D gene uncertain. This CDR3 region has 12 residues. Germline CDR1 DFQATT, CDR2 SNEGSKA (reference sequence). As DNA, the CDR3 is TGCGGTAGTATCAGACAGAACACTGAAGCTTTCTTT. This codes for CGSIRQNTEAFF.

Comments on this clonotype: This is likely a read error, given that the CDR3 carries no conserved phenylalanine or tryptophan at its end. V and J are TRBV4-1 and TRBJ2-5; no firm D call. The V gene's germline CDR1 is MGHRA and CDR2 YSYEKL. V was trimmed by 2 bases and J by 4 bases, leaving 14 bases between them. This CDR3 spans 15 amino acids. The CDR3 sequence is CASSQNETLVETQYV. In DNA, the CDR3 is TGCGCCAGCAGCCAAAATGAGACTCTTGTAGAGACCCAGTACGTC.

V usage is TRBV27 and J usage is TRBJ1-1; tentatively, D is TRBD1 (5 bases). CDR1 is MNHEY, CDR2 SMNVEV, per germline (reference sequence). This CDR3 contains 12 residues. The V gene lost 3 bases and the J gene lost 6 bases, with 8 bases spanning the gap. CDR3 DNA sequence: TGTGCCAGCAGTTTTGGGGGATCTGAAGCTTTCTTT. Protein product: CASSFGGSEAFF.

Only a few counts were recorded for this clonotype. The rearrangement links TRBV29-1 to TRBJ2-1; no clear D. This CDR3 spans 10 amino acids. Germline loops: CDR1 SQVTM, CDR2 ANQGSEA. The ends were cut back, 4 bases at V and 7 bases at J, with 5 bases in the middle. For the CDR3, the DNA is TGCAGCGTTGTGGGGAATGAGCAGTTCTTC. Translating gives CSVVGNEQFF.

The rearrangement uses TRBV13 and TRBJ1-2; D perhaps matches TRBD1 (6 bases). CDR1 and CDR2 from the germline V gene are PRHDT and FYEKMQ (reference sequence). The V end lost 4 bases, the J end lost 6 bases, and 15 bases lay between the germline ends. This CDR3 is built from 14 residues. Here the CDR3 DNA reads TGTGCCAGCAGCTCAGGGGCAGACTTGAATGGCTACACCTTC. Encoded protein: CASSSGADLNGYTF.

To note about this clonotype: The junction does not match germline at one end; this may be a read error. This sequence joins TRBV27 and TRBJ2-1; D remains ambiguous. CDR1 and CDR2 (germline): MNHEY, SMNVEV (reference sequence). This CDR3 has 13 residues. The CDR3 DNA is TGTGCCGGCAGTTTAGTTGCGAACAATGAGCAGTTCTTC. Amino acids: CAGSLVANNEQFF.